This T cell receptor beta chain was retrieved from a study of T cell repertoires in cytomegalovirus infection (dated by TCRdb to the late 2010s). Regarding the study in general: Peptide stimulations targeted recently identified HLA-C-restricted CMV epitopes, whose presentation resists viral immunomodulation, together with well-studied HLA-B-restricted epitopes. Donor HLA type was relevant to the analysis, as public TCR beta signatures indicated carriage of CMV infection together with the matching HLA type. What the authors observed across the whole study: The ex vivo response was dominated by HLA-C-restricted CMV-specific TCR beta clonotypes, and the single most frequent clonotype in two of eight donors was supplied by these HLA-C-restricted clonotypes. In both this cohort and an independent cohort of several hundred donors, the cumulative frequency of public TCR beta family members distinguished carriers of CMV infection plus the relevant HLA type.

CDR1 is given as SEHNR and CDR2 as FQNEAQ, both from the germline V gene (reference sequence). Germline trimming amounts to 5 bases on V and 3 bases on J, with 13 as the count of junction bases outside the gene matches. The cysteine opens and the phenylalanine closes a CDR3 of 18 amino acids. The entry retains the CDR3 DNA only, 54 bases that are in frame from base 1. Reads for this sample came from an Illumina HiSeq 1500. TCRdb trimmed the raw reads at Q25, called clones with MiXCR and kept productive beta chains. Each entry is one CDR3 protein sequence, shown with its most common DNA and genes. The sample includes about half a million distinct CDR3 sequences, with about 42% observed a single time. In total, the top ten clones hold about 41% of the sample. Notes on this clonotype: No antigen is known for it. No much larger clonotype is one base removed from it; base qualities were not supplied.

The sample's treatment or condition, from its label and the paper: in vitro stimulation with specific CMV peptide epitopes to enrich CMV-specific T cells. The sequence is built from TRBV7-9 and TRBJ2-1; TRBD1 fits 10 bases in the junction. The source was cultured PBMCs, collected from culture after CMV antigen stimulation. The TCR originated in a human donor in good health (CMV status not recorded). Some clones in this sample may be carry-over from other donors' samples. The CDR3 is CASSTQLLRDRGYNEQFF. The DNA is TGTGCCAGCAGCACTCAGTTGTTGCGGGACAGGGGCTACAATGAGCAGTTCTTC.